The 7 T cell receptor beta chains in this list originate from one sample, sequenced in a study of shared clonotypes between healthy human individuals. Only in-frame clones appear in the TCRdb table, and some are missing; sequencing was by immunoSEQ multiplex PCR. The sample holds 950,000 to 1,200,000 clones, approximately 75% seen once. Source material: memory CD4+ T cells from PBMCs. Subset described: CD45RA-negative fraction. These receptors all come from a man aged 18 to 30 in good health. Some clones in this sample may be carry-over from other donors' samples.

The table lists this clone with a few counts. This rearrangement joins TRBV7-9 to TRBJ2-1, with 7 nucleotides matching TRBD2. Germline V gene data show CDR1 as SEHNR and CDR2 as FQNEAQ (reference sequence). Trimming removed 0 bases from V and 10 bases from J; junction bases left unmatched: 9. This CDR3 has 15 amino acids. CDR3 residues: CASSLAASGKPEQFF. CDR3 nucleotide sequence: TGTGCCAGCAGCTTAGCGGCTAGCGGCAAACCAGAGCAGTTCTTC.

The rearrangement uses TRBV29-1 and TRBJ2-2, with D perhaps being TRBD1 or TRBD2 (5 bases each). Germline values: CDR1 SQVTM, CDR2 ANQGSEA. This CDR3 is built from 16 residues. V was shortened by 6 bases and J by 0 bases, with 17 bases between the two germline ends. DNA for the CDR3: TGCAGCGTGATAACGGGACCATCTTCGAACACCGGGGAGCTGTTTTTT. Its protein product is CSVITGPSSNTGELFF.

The chain couples TRBV6-6 to TRBJ1-2; 9 bases fit TRBD1. CDR1 and CDR2 (germline): MNHNY, SVGAGI (reference sequence). This CDR3 is built from 15 residues. The junction had 9 bases not matched to a gene; V was cut back by 7 bases and J by 3 bases. CDR3 region: CASTLTWTGDYGYTF. The DNA of the CDR3 is TGTGCCAGCACTCTTACCTGGACAGGGGACTATGGCTACACCTTC.

V and J are TRBV18 and TRBJ2-1, with 11 bases identical to TRBD2. Per the germline V gene, CDR1 is KGHSH and CDR2 is LQKENI. The CDR3 runs 13 residues. Trimming took 6 bases from V and 9 from J; bases not matched to a gene: 4. CDR3 protein: CASSGLAGGEQFF. CDR3 coding DNA: TGTGCCAGCTCTGGACTAGCGGGTGGTGAGCAGTTCTTC.

The chain recombines TRBV11-1 with TRBJ2-7, with 8 nucleotides matching TRBD1. The CDR3 is 16 amino acids. The J segment lost 5 bases and the V segment lost 3 bases, leaving 12 bases of the junction unmatched. The V gene's germline CDR1 is SGHAT and CDR2 FQDESV (reference sequence). The CDR3 bases are TGTGCCAGCAGCTTTGGAGGGCAGGGGGCTACCAACGAGCAGTACTTC. Encoded protein: CASSFGGQGATNEQYF.

V gene TRBV6-1 combines with J gene TRBJ1-1, with unresolved D. There are 13 residues in the CDR3. V was pared by 1 base and J by 5 bases, with 8 bases between. Germline V lookup: CDR1 MNHNS, CDR2 SASEGT. The CDR3 nucleotides are TGTGCCAGCAGTGAAGAGGGTCGGACTGAAGCTTTCTTT. Translation: CASSEEGRTEAFF.

The genes are TRBV7-2 and TRBJ2-1; 10 positions agree with TRBD2. CDR3 length: 17 residues. The J segment lost 5 bases and the V segment lost 4 bases, leaving 11 bases of the junction unmatched. Per the germline V gene, CDR1 is SGHTA and CDR2 is FQGNSA. The CDR3 here is CASSSSPTSGVNNEQFF. The CDR3 DNA is TGTGCCAGCAGCTCTTCACCCACTAGCGGGGTTAACAATGAGCAGTTCTTC.